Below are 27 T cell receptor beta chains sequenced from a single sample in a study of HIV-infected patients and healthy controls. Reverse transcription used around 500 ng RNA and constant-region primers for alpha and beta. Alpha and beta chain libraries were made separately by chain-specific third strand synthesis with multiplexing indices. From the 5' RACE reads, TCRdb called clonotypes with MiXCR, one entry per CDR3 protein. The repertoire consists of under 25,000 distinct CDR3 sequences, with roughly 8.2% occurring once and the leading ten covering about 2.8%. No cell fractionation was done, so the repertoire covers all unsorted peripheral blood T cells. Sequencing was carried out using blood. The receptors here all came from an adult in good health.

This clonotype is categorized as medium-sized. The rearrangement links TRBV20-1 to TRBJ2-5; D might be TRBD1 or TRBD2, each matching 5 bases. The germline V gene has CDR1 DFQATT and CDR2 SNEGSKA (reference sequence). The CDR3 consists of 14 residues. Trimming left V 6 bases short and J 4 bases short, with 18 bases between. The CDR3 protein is CSATGTRERETQYF. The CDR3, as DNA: TGCAGTGCCACCGGGACCCGAGAACGAGAGACCCAGTACTTC.

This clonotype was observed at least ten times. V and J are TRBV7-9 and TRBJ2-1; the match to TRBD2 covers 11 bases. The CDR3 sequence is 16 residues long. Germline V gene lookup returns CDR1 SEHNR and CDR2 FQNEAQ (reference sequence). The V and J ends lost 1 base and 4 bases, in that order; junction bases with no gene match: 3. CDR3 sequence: CASSLVAGGKYNEQFF. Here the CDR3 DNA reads TGTGCCAGCAGCTTAGTAGCGGGAGGGAAGTACAATGAGCAGTTCTTC.

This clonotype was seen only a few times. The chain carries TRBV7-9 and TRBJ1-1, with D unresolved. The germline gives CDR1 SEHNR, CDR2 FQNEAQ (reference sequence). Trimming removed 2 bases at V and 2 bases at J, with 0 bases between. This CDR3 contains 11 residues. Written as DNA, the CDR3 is TGTGCCAGCAGCTTAAACACTGAAGCTTTCTTT. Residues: CASSLNTEAFF.

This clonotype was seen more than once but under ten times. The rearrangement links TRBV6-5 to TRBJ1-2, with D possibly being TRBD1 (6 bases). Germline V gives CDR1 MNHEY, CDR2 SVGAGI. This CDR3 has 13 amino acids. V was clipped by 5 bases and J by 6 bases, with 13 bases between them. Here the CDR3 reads CASSQQGWDGYTF. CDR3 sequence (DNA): TGTGCCAGCAGTCAACAGGGATGGGATGGCTACACCTTC.

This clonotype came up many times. The CDR3 DNA reads as TGTGCCAGCAGTACCGGGACAGGGAGTACTGGAAACACCATATATTTT. Residues: CASSTGTGSTGNTIYF. The chain recombines TRBV7-3 with TRBJ1-3, with TRBD1 matching 9 bases. Germline V CDR1 and CDR2: SGHTA, FQGTGA. The CDR3 is 16 amino acids. V dropped 6 bases and J dropped 2; count of bases not matched to a gene: 8.

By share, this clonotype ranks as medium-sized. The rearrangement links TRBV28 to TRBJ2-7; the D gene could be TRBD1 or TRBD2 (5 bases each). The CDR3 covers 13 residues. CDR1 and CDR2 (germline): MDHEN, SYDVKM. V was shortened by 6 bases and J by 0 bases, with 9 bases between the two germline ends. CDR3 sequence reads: CASSPGTSYEQYF. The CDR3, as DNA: TGTGCCAGCAGCCCCGGGACCTCCTACGAGCAGTACTTC.

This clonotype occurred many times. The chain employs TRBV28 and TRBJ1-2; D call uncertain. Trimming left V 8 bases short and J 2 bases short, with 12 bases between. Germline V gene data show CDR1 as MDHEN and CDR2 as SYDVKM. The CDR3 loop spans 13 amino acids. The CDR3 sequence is CASRRSGNYGYTF. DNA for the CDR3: TGTGCCAGCCGCCGCTCGGGGAACTATGGCTACACCTTC.

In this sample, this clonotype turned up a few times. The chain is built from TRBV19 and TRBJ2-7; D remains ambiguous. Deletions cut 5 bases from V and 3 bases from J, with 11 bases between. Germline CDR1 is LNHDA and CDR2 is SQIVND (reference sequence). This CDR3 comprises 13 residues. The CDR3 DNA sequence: TGTGCCAGTAGTGCTTCGGCCCACTACGAGCAGTACTTC. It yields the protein CASSASAHYEQYF.

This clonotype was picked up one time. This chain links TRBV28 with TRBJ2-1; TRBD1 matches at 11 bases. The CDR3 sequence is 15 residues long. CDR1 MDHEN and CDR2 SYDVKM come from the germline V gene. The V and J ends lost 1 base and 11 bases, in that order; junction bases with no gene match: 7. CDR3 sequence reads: CASSLLGGQGAKQFF. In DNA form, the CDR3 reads TGTGCCAGCAGTTTATTGGGAGGACAGGGGGCAAAGCAGTTCTTC.

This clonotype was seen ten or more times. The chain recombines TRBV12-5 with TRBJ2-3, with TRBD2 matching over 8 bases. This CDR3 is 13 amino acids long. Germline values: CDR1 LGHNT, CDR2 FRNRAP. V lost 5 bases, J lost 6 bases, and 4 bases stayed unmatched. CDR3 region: CASGPRGGDTQYF. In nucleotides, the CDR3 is TGTGCTAGTGGTCCCCGGGGGGGGGATACGCAGTATTTT.

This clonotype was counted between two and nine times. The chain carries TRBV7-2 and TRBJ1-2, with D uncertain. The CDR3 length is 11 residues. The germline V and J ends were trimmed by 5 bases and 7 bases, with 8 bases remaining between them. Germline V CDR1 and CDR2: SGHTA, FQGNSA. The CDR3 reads CASSPEFGYTF. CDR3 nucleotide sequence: TGTGCCAGCAGCCCAGAGTTTGGCTACACCTTC. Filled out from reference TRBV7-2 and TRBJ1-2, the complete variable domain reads GAGVSQSPSNKVTEKGKDVELRCDPISGHTALYWYRQSLGQGLEFLIYFQGNSAPDKSGLPSDRFSAERTGGSVSTLTIQRTQQEDSAVYLCASSPEFGYTFGSGTRLTVV.

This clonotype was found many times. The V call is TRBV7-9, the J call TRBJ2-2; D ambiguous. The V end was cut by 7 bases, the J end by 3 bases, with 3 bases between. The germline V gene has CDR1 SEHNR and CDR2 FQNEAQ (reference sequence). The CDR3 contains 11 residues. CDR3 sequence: CASTYTGELFF. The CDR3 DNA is TGTGCCAGCACCTACACCGGGGAGCTGTTTTTT.

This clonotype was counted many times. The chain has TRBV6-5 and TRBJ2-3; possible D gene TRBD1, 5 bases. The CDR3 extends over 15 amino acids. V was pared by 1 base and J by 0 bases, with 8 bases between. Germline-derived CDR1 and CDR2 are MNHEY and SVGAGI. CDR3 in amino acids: CASSYWGPSTDTQYF. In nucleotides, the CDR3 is TGTGCCAGCAGTTACTGGGGCCCCAGCACAGATACGCAGTATTTT.

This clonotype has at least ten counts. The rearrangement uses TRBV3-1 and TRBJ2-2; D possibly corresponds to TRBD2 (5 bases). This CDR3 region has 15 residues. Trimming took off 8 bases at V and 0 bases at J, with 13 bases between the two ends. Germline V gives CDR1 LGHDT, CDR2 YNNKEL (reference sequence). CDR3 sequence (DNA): TGTGCCAGCGGAGAGGGTCGGGCGAACACCGGGGAGCTGTTTTTT. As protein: CASGEGRANTGELFF.

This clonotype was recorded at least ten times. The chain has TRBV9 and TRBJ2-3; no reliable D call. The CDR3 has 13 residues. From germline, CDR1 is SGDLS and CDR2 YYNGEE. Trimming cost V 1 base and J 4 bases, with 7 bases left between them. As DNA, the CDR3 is TGTGCCAGCAGCGTACTCGCGGCAGATACGCAGTATTTT. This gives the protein CASSVLAADTQYF. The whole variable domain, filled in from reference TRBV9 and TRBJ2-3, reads DSGVTQTPKHLITATGQRVTLRCSPRSGDLSVYWYQQSLDQGLQFLIQYYNGEERAKGNILERFSAQQFPDLHSELNLSSLELGDSALYFCASSVLAADTQYFGPGTRLTVL.

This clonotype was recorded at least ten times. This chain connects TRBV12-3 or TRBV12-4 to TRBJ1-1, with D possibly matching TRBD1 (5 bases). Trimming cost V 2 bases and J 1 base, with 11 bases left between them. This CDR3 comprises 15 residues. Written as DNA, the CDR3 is TGTGCCAGCAGTTTATCAGACAGATCGAACACTGAAGCTTTCTTT. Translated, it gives CASSLSDRSNTEAFF.

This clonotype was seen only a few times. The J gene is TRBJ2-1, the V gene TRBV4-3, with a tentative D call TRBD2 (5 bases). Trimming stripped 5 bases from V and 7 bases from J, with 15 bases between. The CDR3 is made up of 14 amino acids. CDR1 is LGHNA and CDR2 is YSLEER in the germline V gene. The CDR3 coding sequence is TGCGCCAGCAGCAGCCCAGGTCGGGGAAATGAGCAGTTCTTC. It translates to CASSSPGRGNEQFF.

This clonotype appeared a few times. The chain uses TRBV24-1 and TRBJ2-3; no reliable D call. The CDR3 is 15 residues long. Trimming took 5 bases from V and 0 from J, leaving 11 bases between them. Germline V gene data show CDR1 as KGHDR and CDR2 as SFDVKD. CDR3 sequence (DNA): TGTGCCACCAGTGTCATGACGGACAGCACAGATACGCAGTATTTT. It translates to CATSVMTDSTDTQYF.

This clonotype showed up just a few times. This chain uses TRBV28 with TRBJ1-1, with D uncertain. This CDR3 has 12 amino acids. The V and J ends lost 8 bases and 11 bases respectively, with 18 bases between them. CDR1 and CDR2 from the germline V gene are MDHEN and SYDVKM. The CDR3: CASATHPVGAFF. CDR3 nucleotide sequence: TGTGCCAGCGCCACGCACCCTGTTGGTGCTTTCTTT.

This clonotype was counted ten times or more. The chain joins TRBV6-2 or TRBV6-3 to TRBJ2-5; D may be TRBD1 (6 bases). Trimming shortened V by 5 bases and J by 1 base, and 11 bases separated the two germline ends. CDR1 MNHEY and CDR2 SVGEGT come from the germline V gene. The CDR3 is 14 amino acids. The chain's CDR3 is CASSPTGFQETQYF. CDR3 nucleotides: TGTGCCAGCAGTCCGACAGGTTTCCAAGAGACCCAGTACTTC.

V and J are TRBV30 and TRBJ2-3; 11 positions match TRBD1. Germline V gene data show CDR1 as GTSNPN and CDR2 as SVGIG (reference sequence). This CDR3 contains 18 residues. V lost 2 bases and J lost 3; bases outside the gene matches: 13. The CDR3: CAWSKTGTGGYQTDTQYF. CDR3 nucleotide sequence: TGTGCCTGGAGTAAAACCGGGACAGGGGGTTACCAAACAGATACGCAGTATTTT.

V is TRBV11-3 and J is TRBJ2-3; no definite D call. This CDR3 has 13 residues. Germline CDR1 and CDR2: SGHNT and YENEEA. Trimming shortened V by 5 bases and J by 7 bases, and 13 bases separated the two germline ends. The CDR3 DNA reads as TGTGCCAGCAGCCCGCGAGTTGGAAATACGCAGTATTTT. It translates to CASSPRVGNTQYF.

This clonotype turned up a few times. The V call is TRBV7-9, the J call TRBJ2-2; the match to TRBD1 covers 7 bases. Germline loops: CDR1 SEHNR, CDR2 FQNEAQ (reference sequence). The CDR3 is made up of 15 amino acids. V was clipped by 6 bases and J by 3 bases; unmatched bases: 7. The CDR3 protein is CASSPRGQDTGELFF. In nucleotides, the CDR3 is TGTGCCAGCAGTCCGAGGGGGCAGGACACCGGGGAGCTGTTTTTT.

The CDR3 DNA sequence: TGTGCCAGCAGCTTAGAGGCGGGGTTGAATCAGCCCCAGCATTTT. Protein sequence: CASSLEAGLNQPQHF. This rearrangement joins TRBV7-2 to TRBJ1-5; D call uncertain. Trimming cost V 1 base and J 4 bases, with 11 bases left between them. Looked up from germline, CDR1 is SGHTA and CDR2 is FQGNSA. The CDR3 is made up of 15 amino acids.

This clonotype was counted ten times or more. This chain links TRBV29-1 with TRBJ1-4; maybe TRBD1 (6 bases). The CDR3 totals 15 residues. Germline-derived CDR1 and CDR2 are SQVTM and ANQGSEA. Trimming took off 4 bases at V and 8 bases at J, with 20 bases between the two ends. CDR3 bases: TGCAGCGTTGCTGGGGGCGAGCGCGTAGGAGAAAAACTGTTTTTT. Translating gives CSVAGGERVGEKLFF.

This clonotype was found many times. CDR3: CSVNRGLNTEAFF. The DNA for the CDR3 is TGCAGCGTTAACAGGGGGCTTAACACTGAAGCTTTCTTT. The chain links TRBV29-1 to TRBJ1-1; TRBD1 agrees at 9 bases. Germline trimming cut 5 bases from V and 2 bases from J; bases unmatched to any gene: 3. CDR1 and CDR2 from the germline V gene are SQVTM and ANQGSEA. The CDR3 runs 13 residues.

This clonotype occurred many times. The DNA of the CDR3 is TGTGCCAGCAGTACAGGGGGCGCCGGTTATGGCTACACCTTC. It translates to CASSTGGAGYGYTF. J is TRBJ1-2 and V is TRBV28; 9 positions agree with TRBD1. Germline values: CDR1 MDHEN, CDR2 SYDVKM. This CDR3 region has 14 residues. V was pared by 5 bases and J by 5 bases, with 6 bases of the junction left unmatched.